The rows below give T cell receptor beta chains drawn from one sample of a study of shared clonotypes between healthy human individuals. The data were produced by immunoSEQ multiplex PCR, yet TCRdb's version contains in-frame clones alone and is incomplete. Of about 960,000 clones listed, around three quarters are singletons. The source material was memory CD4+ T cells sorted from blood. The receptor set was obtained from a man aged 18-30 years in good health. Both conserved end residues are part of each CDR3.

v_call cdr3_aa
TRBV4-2 CASSARDTPSADTQYF
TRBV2 CASSGRRANTGELFF
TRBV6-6 CASSYGDSRNYEQYF
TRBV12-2 CASRPCLILAGLYEQYF
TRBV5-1 CASSLSSAYGYTF
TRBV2 CASTEVRAGEQCF
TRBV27 CASRGEQRSDSGRSKGYTF
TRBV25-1 CASSEYRGTSGTHNEQFF
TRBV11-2 CASSLARTANYGYTF
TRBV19 CASRDRGPGKQFF
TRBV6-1 CASSTHQGTNEKLFF
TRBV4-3 CASSQERNQPQHF
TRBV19 CASSTLQGAGTEAFF
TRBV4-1 CASSQDWGTGSYGYTF
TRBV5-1 CASSEGRSTDTQYF
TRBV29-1 CSVIGAGGNTEAFF
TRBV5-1 CASSIGGLSTDTQYF
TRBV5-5 CASSLNDEQYF
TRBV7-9 CASSLKADGTEAFF
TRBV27 CASSLSPGRFSPLHF
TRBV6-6 CASSYSGQGPYEQYF
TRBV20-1 CSASYGAGAFF
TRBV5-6 CASRYSSGNEQFF
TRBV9 CASSVDPGGNQPQHF
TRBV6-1 CASSEVGGLPYEQYF
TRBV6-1 CASSEGQDLYGYTF
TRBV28 CASCGTGLSGANVLTF
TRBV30 CAWKGASEQYF
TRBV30 CACRRQGFRTNEKLFF
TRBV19 CASSMGVMAGPQFF
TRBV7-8 CASSLAGGNSPLHF
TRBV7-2 CASSLRSAGDSYEQYF
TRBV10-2 CASSEFRGKMGVSYEQYF
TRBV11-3 CASSLTGVSTGELFF
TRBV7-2 CASSVSSRGNTGELFF
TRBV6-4 CASTGTANQPQHF
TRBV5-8 CASSQWGLANSYEQYF
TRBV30 CAWGVGWNTEAFF
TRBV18 CASSSIQGNTEAFF
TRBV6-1 CASSEVGGSGTDTQYF
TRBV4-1 CASSQETSGGHGETQYF
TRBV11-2 CASSLDPVVAFF
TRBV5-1 CASSLGEQSREQFF
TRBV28 CASRPQGNEKLFF
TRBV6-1 CASSEAPGPQETQYF
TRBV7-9 CASSLGGTAGNTIYF
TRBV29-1 CSVESSYEQYF
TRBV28 CASSTQGFYGYTF
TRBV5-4 CASSLSGTLGYEQYF
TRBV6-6 CASSQGLRDEQFF
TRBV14 CASSLRAGGPYEQYF
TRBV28 CAREGMNTEAFF
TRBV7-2 CASSLAGGPWNIQYF
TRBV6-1 CVASGQRYEQYF
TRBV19 CASKGQGAWETQYF
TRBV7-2 CASSLAGRPMNTEAFF
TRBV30 CAWSEGKGYGYTF